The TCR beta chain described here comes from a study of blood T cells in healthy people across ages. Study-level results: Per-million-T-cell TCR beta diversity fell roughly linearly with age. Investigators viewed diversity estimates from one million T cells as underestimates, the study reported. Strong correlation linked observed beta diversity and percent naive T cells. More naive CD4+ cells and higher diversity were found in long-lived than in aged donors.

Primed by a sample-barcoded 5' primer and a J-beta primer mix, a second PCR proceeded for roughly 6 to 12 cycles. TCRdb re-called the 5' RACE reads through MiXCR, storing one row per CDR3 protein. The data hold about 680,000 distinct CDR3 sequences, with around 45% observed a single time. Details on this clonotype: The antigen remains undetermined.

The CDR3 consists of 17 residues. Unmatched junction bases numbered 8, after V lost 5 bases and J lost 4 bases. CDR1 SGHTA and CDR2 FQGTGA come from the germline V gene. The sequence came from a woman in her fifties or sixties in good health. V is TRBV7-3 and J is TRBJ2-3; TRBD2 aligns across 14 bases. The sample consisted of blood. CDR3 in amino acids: CASSLGTSGRPADTQYF. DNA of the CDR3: TGTGCCAGCAGCCTCGGGACTAGCGGGAGACCGGCAGATACGCAGTATTTT.